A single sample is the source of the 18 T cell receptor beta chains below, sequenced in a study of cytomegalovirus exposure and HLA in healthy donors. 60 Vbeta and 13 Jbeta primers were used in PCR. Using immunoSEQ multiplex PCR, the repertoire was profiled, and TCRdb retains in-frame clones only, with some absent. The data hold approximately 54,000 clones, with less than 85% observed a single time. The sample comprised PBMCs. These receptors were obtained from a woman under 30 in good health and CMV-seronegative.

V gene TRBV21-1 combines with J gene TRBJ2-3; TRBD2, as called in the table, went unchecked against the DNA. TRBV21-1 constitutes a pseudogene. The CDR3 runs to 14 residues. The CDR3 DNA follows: TGTGCCAGCAATTGCGGGAGGGCTGAAGATACGCAGTATTTT. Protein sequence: CASNCGRAEDTQYF.

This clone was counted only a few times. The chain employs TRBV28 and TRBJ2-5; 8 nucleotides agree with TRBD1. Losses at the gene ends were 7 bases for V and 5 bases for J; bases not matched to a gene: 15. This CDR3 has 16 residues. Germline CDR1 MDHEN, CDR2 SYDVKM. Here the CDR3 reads CASNQREAGGWETQYF. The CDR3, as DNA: TGTGCCAGCAACCAGAGGGAGGCAGGGGGCTGGGAGACCCAGTACTTC. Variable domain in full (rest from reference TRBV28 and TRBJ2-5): DVKVTQSSRYLVKRTGEKVFLECVQDMDHENMFWYRQDPGLGLRLIYFSYDVKMKEKGDIPEGYSVSREKKERFSLILESASTNQTSMYLCASNQREAGGWETQYFGPGTRLLVL.

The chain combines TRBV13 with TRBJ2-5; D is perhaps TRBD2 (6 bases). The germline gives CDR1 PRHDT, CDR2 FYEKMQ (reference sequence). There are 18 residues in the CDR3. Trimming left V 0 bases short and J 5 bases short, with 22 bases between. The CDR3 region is CASSLGAVGGILWETQYF. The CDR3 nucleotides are TGTGCCAGCAGCTTAGGGGCGGTCGGAGGGATCTTGTGGGAGACCCAGTACTTC.

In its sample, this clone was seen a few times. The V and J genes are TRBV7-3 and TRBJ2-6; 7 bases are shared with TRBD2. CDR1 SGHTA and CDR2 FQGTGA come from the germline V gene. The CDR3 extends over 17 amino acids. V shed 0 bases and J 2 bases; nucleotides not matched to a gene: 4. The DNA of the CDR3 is TGTGCCAGCAGCTTAACGGGGGGAGGGGCTGGGGCCAACGTCCTGACTTTC. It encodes CASSLTGGGAGANVLTF.

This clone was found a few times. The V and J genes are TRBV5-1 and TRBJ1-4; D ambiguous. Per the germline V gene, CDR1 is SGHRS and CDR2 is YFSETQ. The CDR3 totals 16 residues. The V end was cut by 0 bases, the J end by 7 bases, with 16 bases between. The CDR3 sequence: CASSLAVKGGSEKLFF. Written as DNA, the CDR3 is TGCGCCAGCAGCTTGGCCGTAAAGGGCGGGAGTGAAAAACTGTTTTTT.

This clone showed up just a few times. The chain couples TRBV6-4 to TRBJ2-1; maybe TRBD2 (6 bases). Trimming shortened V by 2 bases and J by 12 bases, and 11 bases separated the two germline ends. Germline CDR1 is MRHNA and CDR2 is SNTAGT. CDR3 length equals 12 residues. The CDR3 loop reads CASSDSETRQFF. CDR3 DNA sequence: TGTGCCAGCAGTGACAGCGAGACTAGGCAGTTCTTC.

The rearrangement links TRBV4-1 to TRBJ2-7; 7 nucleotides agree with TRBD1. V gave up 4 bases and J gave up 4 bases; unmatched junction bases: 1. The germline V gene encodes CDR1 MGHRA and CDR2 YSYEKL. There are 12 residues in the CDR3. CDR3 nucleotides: TGCGCCAGCAGCCCGACAGGGTACGAGCAGTACTTC. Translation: CASSPTGYEQYF.

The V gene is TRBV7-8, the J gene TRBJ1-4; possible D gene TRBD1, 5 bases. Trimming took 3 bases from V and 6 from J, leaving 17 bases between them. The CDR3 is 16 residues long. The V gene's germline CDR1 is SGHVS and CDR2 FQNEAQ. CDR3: CASSFAPGGVYEKLFF. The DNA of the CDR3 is TGTGCCAGCAGCTTCGCACCCGGAGGGGTCTATGAAAAACTGTTTTTT.

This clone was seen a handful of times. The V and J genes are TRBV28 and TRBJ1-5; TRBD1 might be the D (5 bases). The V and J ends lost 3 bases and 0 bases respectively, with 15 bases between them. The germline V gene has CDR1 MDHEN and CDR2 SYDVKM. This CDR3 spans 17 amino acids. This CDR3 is CASSFRQGGYSNQPQHF. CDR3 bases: TGTGCCAGCAGTTTTAGGCAGGGAGGTTATAGCAATCAGCCCCAGCATTTT.

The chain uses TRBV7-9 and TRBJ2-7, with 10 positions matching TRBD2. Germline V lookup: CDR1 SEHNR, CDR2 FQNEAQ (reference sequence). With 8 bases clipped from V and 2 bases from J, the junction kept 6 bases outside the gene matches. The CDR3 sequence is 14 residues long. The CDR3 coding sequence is TGTGCCAGCGCCCCCAGCGGGAGGGCCTACGAGCAGTACTTC. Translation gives CASAPSGRAYEQYF.

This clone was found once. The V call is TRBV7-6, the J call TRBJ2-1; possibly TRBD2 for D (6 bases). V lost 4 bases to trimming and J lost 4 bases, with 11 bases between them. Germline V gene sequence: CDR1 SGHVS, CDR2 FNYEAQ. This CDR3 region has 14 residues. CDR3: CASSYGGAYNEQFF. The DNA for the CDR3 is TGTGCCAGCAGCTACGGAGGGGCTTACAATGAGCAGTTCTTC.

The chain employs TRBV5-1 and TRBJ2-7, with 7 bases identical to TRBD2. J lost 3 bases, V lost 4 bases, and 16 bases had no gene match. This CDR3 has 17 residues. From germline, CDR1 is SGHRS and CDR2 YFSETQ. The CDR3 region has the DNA TGCGCCAGCAGCGTGGATCGGAGTGCGGGAGTCGGCTACGAGCAGTACTTC. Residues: CASSVDRSAGVGYEQYF. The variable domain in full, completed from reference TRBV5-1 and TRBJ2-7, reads KAGVTQTPRYLIKTRGQQVTLSCSPISGHRSVSWYQQTPGQGLQFLFEYFSETQRNKGNFPGRFSGRQFSNSRSEMNVSTLELGDSALYLCASSVDRSAGVGYEQYFGPGTRLTVT.

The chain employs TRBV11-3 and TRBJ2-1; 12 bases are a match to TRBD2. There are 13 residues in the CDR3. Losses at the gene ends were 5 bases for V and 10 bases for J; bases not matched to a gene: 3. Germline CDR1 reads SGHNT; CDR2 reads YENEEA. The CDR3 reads CASSPLAGGEQFF. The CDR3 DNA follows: TGTGCCAGCAGCCCCCTAGCGGGAGGGGAGCAGTTCTTC.

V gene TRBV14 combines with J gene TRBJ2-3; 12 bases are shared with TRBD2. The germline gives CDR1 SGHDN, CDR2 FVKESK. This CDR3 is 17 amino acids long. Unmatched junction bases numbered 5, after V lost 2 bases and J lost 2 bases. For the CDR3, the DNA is TGTGCCAGCAGCCAACTAGCGGGAGGGCCCCCCACAGATACGCAGTATTTT. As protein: CASSQLAGGPPTDTQYF.

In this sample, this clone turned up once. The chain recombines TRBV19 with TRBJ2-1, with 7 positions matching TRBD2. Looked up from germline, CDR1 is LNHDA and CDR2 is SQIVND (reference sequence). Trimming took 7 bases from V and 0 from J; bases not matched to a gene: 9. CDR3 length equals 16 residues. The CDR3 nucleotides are TGTGCCAGTACCCCCCCTAGCGGTAGCTCCTACAATGAGCAGTTCTTC. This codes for CASTPPSGSSYNEQFF.

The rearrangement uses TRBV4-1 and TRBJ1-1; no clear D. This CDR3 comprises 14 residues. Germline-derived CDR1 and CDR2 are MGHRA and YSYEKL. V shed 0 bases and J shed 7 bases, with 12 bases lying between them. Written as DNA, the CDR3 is TGCGCCAGCAGCCAAGAGGTTCGTGACATTGAAGCTTTCTTT. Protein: CASSQEVRDIEAFF.

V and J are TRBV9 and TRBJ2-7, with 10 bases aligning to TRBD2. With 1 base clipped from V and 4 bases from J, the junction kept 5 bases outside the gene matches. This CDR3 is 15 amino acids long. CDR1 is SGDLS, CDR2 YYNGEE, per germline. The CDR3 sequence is CASSVSGTSVYEQYF. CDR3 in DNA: TGTGCCAGCAGCGTATCCGGGACTAGCGTATACGAGCAGTACTTC.

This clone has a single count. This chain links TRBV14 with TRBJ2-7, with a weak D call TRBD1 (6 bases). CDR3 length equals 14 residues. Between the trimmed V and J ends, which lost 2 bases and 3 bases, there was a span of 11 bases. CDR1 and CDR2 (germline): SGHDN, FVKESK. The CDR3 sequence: CASSQTGRFYEQYF. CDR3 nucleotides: TGTGCCAGCAGCCAAACAGGGAGATTCTACGAGCAGTACTTC. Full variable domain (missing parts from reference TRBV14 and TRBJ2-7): EAGVTQFPSHSVIEKGQTVTLRCDPISGHDNLYWYRRVMGKEIKFLLHFVKESKQDESGMPNNRFLAERTGGTYSTLKVQPAELEDSGVYFCASSQTGRFYEQYFGPGTRLTVT.